The 29 T cell receptor beta chains listed next were all sequenced from one sample in a study of cytomegalovirus exposure and HLA in healthy donors. Primers for the PCR totalled 60 Vbeta and 13 Jbeta. The method was immunoSEQ multiplex PCR; TCRdb's version includes in-frame clones alone and lacks a portion of them. The repertoire holds 95,000 or so clones, with approximately 80% as singletons. Material for sequencing was PBMCs. The receptors originated from a woman between 65 and 79 years old in good health and CMV-seropositive.

The chain combines TRBV28 with TRBJ1-3; a possible D gene is TRBD1 (5 bases). Trimming stripped 5 bases from V and 2 bases from J, with 16 bases between. The CDR3 totals 16 residues. Per the germline V gene, CDR1 is MDHEN and CDR2 is SYDVKM. CDR3 sequence: CASSPAGTTTGNTIYF. CDR3 nucleotide sequence: TGTGCCAGCAGTCCCGCCGGGACTACTACTGGAAACACCATATATTTT.

This chain joins TRBV7-2 and TRBJ1-1; no reliable D call. The CDR3 runs 13 residues. V was clipped by 7 bases and J by 1 base, with 10 bases between them. Germline assignment: CDR1 SGHTA and CDR2 FQGNSA. DNA for the CDR3: TGTGCCAGCATGAAGGAGGCGAACACTGAAGCTTTCTTT. Translated: CASMKEANTEAFF.

This clone was seen a few times. The chain employs TRBV9 and TRBJ2-7, with 7 bases lining up with TRBD1. Germline-derived CDR1 and CDR2 are SGDLS and YYNGEE. V shed 0 bases and J 4 bases; nucleotides not matched to a gene: 7. The CDR3 extends over 15 amino acids. The CDR3 region is CASSVGQGQSYEQYF. The CDR3 bases are TGTGCCAGCAGCGTAGGACAGGGCCAGAGTTACGAGCAGTACTTC.

CDR3 region: CASSPRGSPGELFF. The DNA for the CDR3 is TGTGCCAGCAGCCCAAGGGGGTCCCCCGGGGAGCTGTTTTTT. The chain has TRBV7-9 and TRBJ2-2; D perhaps matches TRBD1 (6 bases). CDR1 is SEHNR and CDR2 is FQNEAQ in the germline V gene (reference sequence). V was pared by 5 bases and J by 6 bases, with 13 bases between. The CDR3 is made up of 14 amino acids.

The chain employs TRBV7-9 and TRBJ2-1, with 8 bases lining up with TRBD2. The junction had 10 bases not matched to a gene; V was cut back by 5 bases and J by 7 bases. Germline-derived CDR1 and CDR2 are SEHNR and FQNEAQ (reference sequence). This CDR3 is 15 amino acids long. CDR3 bases: TGTGCCAGCAGCCGAGCGGGGGCGGGATATAATGAGCAGTTCTTC. Its translation is CASSRAGAGYNEQFF.

The J gene is TRBJ1-1, the V gene TRBV15; 7 bases map to TRBD1. V lost 2 bases, J lost 4 bases, and 7 bases stayed unmatched. The CDR3 consists of 15 residues. From germline, CDR1 is LNHNV and CDR2 YYDKDF (reference sequence). In DNA, the CDR3 is TGTGCCACCAGCAGACCTCCGACAGGGATCACTGAAGCTTTCTTT. It encodes CATSRPPTGITEAFF. The full variable domain, rest sourced from reference TRBV15 and TRBJ1-1, is DAMVIQNPRYQVTQFGKPVTLSCSQTLNHNVMYWYQQKSSQAPKLLFHYYDKDFNNEADTPDNFQSRRPNTSFCFLDIRSPGLGDTAMYLCATSRPPTGITEAFFGQGTRLTVV.

The rearrangement links TRBV28 to TRBJ2-7; no clear D. V was cut by 6 bases and J by 1 base, with 7 bases left in between. The CDR3 runs to 12 residues. The germline V gene has CDR1 MDHEN and CDR2 SYDVKM. The CDR3 spells CASRSKSYEQYF. CDR3 DNA sequence: TGTGCCAGCAGGTCTAAATCCTACGAGCAGTACTTC.

The genes are TRBV28 and TRBJ2-5, with 10 bases that match TRBD1. Germline CDR1 reads MDHEN; CDR2 reads SYDVKM. This CDR3 comprises 14 residues. The J segment lost 3 bases and the V segment lost 5 bases, leaving 3 bases of the junction unmatched. The CDR3: CASSRDRGKETQYF. The CDR3 coding sequence is TGTGCCAGCAGTCGGGACAGGGGAAAAGAGACCCAGTACTTC.

The chain combines TRBV19 with TRBJ2-1; 9 bases are shared with TRBD2. The germline V gene has CDR1 LNHDA and CDR2 SQIVND (reference sequence). The CDR3 length is 16 residues. After removal of 8 bases from V and 8 bases from J, the junction contained 16 bases not matched to a gene. CDR3 amino acids: CASSRPGTSSAYEQFF. CDR3 DNA: TGTGCCAGTTCCCGACCCGGGACTAGCTCGGCCTATGAGCAGTTCTTC.

Only a few counts were recorded for this clone. The V call is TRBV10-3, the J call TRBJ1-1, with D perhaps matching TRBD1 (6 bases). This CDR3 has 15 residues. CDR1 and CDR2 from the germline V gene are ENHRY and SYGVKD. Deletions cut 2 bases from V and 0 bases from J, with 10 bases between. CDR3 loop: CAISERTVLNTEAFF. CDR3 coding DNA: TGTGCCATCAGTGAGAGGACAGTCCTGAACACTGAAGCTTTCTTT.

The table lists this clone with a few counts. The chain has TRBV7-2 and TRBJ1-5; 8 bases are shared with TRBD1. J was trimmed by 0 bases and V by 1 base; bases with no gene match: 5. The CDR3 covers 17 residues. CDR1 is SGHTA, CDR2 FQGNSA, per germline. DNA of the CDR3: TGTGCCAGCAGCTTAGGGGACAGGCTTTATAGCAATCAGCCCCAGCATTTT. It yields the protein CASSLGDRLYSNQPQHF.

The chain couples TRBV11-1 to TRBJ2-7, with 11 bases that match TRBD2. The J segment lost 6 bases and the V segment lost 2 bases, leaving 9 bases of the junction unmatched. This CDR3 has 16 amino acids. Germline V gene data show CDR1 as SGHAT and CDR2 as FQDESV (reference sequence). The CDR3 DNA follows: TGTGCCAGCAGCTTATTAACTAGCGGGAGTGGTAGCGAGCAGTACTTC. This codes for CASSLLTSGSGSEQYF.

The genes are TRBV6-6 and TRBJ2-7; possible D gene TRBD2, 6 bases. Trimming took 2 bases from V and 0 from J, leaving 11 bases between them. This CDR3 has 15 amino acids. CDR1 and CDR2 from the germline V gene are MNHNY and SVGAGI (reference sequence). CDR3 sequence (DNA): TGTGCCAGCAGTTACGGGGGAGGCCTCTCCTACGAGCAGTACTTC. This sequence encodes CASSYGGGLSYEQYF.

V gene TRBV10-3 combines with J gene TRBJ2-3; no definite D call. CDR1 is ENHRY, CDR2 SYGVKD, per germline. The CDR3 has 13 amino acids. The V and J ends lost 6 bases and 0 bases respectively, with 7 bases between them. CDR3 loop: CAIRTISTDTQYF. The CDR3 nucleotides are TGTGCCATCAGAACAATTAGCACAGATACGCAGTATTTT.

This chain links TRBV2 with TRBJ1-4; 10 nucleotides line up with TRBD1. CDR1 and CDR2 (germline): SNHLY, FYNNEI. The CDR3 runs 12 residues. V shed 5 bases and J 12 bases; nucleotides not matched to a gene: 3. The CDR3 region has the DNA TGTGCCAGCAGTTACGGACAGGGGGAACTGTTTTTT. It encodes CASSYGQGELFF.

This chain links TRBV30 with TRBJ2-7; 10 positions match TRBD1. This CDR3 contains 16 residues. The germline V gene encodes CDR1 GTSNPN and CDR2 SVGIG (reference sequence). Trimming took 3 bases from V and 4 from J; bases not matched to a gene: 12. The CDR3 sequence: CAWRGELGQGFYEQYF. The CDR3 nucleotides read TGTGCCTGGAGGGGAGAACTGGGACAGGGGTTTTACGAGCAGTACTTC.

This sequence joins TRBV2 and TRBJ2-3; 9 positions match TRBD2. Germline CDR1 is SNHLY and CDR2 is FYNNEI. The CDR3 has 17 amino acids. Unmatched junction bases numbered 9, after V lost 5 bases and J lost 0 bases. As DNA, the CDR3 is TGTGCCAGCAGTCGACAAAAAGCGGGAGGTAGCACAGATACGCAGTATTTT. Amino acids: CASSRQKAGGSTDTQYF.

This chain uses TRBV7-9 with TRBJ1-6; 7 bases are a match to TRBD1. V lost 6 bases to trimming and J lost 7 bases; unmatched junction nucleotides: 6. The length of the CDR3 is 14 residues. Germline V gene lookup returns CDR1 SEHNR and CDR2 FQNEAQ (reference sequence). CDR3 sequence reads: CASSRDSRNSPLHF. In DNA, the CDR3 is TGTGCCAGCAGTAGGGACAGCAGAAATTCACCCCTCCACTTT.

This chain uses TRBV10-3 with TRBJ2-3, with 7 bases matching TRBD1. With 3 bases clipped from V and 3 bases from J, the junction kept 3 bases outside the gene matches. The length of the CDR3 is 14 residues. CDR1 is ENHRY, CDR2 SYGVKD, per germline. CDR3 region: CAISEPGQTDTQYF. The CDR3, as DNA: TGTGCCATCAGTGAACCGGGACAGACAGATACGCAGTATTTT.

The chain links TRBV2 to TRBJ1-1; possible D gene TRBD1, 5 bases. The ends were cut back, 5 bases at V and 2 bases at J, with 12 bases in the middle. Germline lookup yields CDR1 SNHLY and CDR2 FYNNEI. This CDR3 contains 14 residues. The CDR3 is CASSLLQGNTEAFF. CDR3 nucleotides: TGTGCCAGCAGTCTGCTTCAGGGAAACACTGAAGCTTTCTTT.

This chain links TRBV9 with TRBJ1-2, with TRBD1 matching 9 bases. Germline lookup yields CDR1 SGDLS and CDR2 YYNGEE. The CDR3 length is 16 residues. After removal of 3 bases from V and 4 bases from J, the junction contained 10 bases not matched to a gene. The CDR3, as DNA: TGTGCCAGCAGCGCAACCCGGGACAGGGATTTCTATGGCTACACCTTC. This translates into CASSATRDRDFYGYTF.

The rearrangement uses TRBV7-2 and TRBJ2-5, with 10 bases lining up with TRBD1. J gave up 4 bases and V 5 bases, and 4 bases lay outside the gene matches. The CDR3 spans 14 residues. Germline CDR1 is SGHTA and CDR2 is FQGNSA. CDR3 sequence: CASSLDRGRETQYF. The CDR3 nucleotides read TGTGCCAGCAGCCTCGACAGGGGGCGAGAGACCCAGTACTTC.

The chain is built from TRBV7-8 and TRBJ2-4, with 7 bases aligning to TRBD2. The CDR3 runs to 15 residues. V gave up 4 bases and J gave up 7 bases; unmatched junction bases: 10. The germline gives CDR1 SGHVS, CDR2 FQNEAQ. Written as DNA, the CDR3 is TGTGCCAGCAGCTCAACCGGGGCCGGGAGGAACATTCAGTACTTC. Its translation is CASSSTGAGRNIQYF.

On this clone itself: An end of the junction differs from the germline gene, which may be a read error. The chain links TRBV4-2 to TRBJ2-5; no definite D call. CDR3 length: 15 amino acids. The germline gives CDR1 LGHNA, CDR2 YNFKEQ. The DNA for the CDR3 is TGTGCCAGCAGCCAAGATCGGCCGAGCCAAGAGACTCAGTACTTC. This translates into CASSQDRPSQETQYF.

The chain links TRBV28 to TRBJ2-7; 9 nucleotides align to TRBD1. CDR1 and CDR2 from the germline V gene are MDHEN and SYDVKM. The CDR3 contains 16 residues. The V gene end was trimmed by 4 bases and the J gene end by 5 bases; junction bases not matched to a gene: 12. This chain's CDR3 is CASSSNSGTGSNEQYF. The CDR3 DNA reads as TGTGCCAGCAGTTCTAATTCCGGGACAGGGAGTAACGAGCAGTACTTC.

The chain carries TRBV23-1 and TRBJ2-7; weak D call: TRBD1 (5 bases). TRBV23-1 is filed as an ORF, its function uncertain. This CDR3 region has 13 residues. Trimming cost V 0 bases and J 7 bases, with 10 bases left between them. The CDR3 is CASSQSSRGEQYF. For the CDR3, the DNA is TGCGCCAGCAGTCAATCGAGTAGGGGAGAGCAGTACTTC.

V is TRBV6-5 and J is TRBJ2-1; 7 positions match TRBD1. CDR3 length equals 15 residues. V trimming: 6 bases; J trimming: 4 bases; junction bases outside the gene matches: 9. Per germline, CDR1 MNHEY and CDR2 SVGAGI. The CDR3 here is CASRATGILYNEQFF. CDR3 in DNA: TGTGCCAGCAGGGCGACAGGGATCTTGTACAATGAGCAGTTCTTC.

V usage is TRBV19 and J usage is TRBJ1-1, with D possibly matching TRBD1 (5 bases). V lost 0 bases and J lost 1, with 12 bases in between. Germline CDR1 LNHDA, CDR2 SQIVND (reference sequence). This CDR3 spans 16 amino acids. CDR3 sequence: CASSIDQGRRNTEAFF. CDR3 DNA sequence: TGTGCCAGTAGTATAGATCAGGGCAGAAGGAACACTGAAGCTTTCTTT.

The chain carries TRBV18 and TRBJ2-4, with 9 bases fitting TRBD1. The V gene's germline CDR1 is KGHSH and CDR2 LQKENI. V shed 2 bases and J 8 bases; nucleotides not matched to a gene: 4. The CDR3 sequence is 14 residues long. The chain's CDR3 is CASSPGTGRDIQYF. The CDR3 bases are TGTGCCAGCTCACCAGGGACAGGGAGGGACATTCAGTACTTC.